This T cell receptor beta chain originates from a study of regulatory T cells in long-lasting Graves disease. Study-level findings and limits: The study found persistent patients shared more public clonotypes (2,741) than new patients (about 880).

HTBI primers from iRepertoire and Arm-PCR of CDR3 regions yielded the TCR beta libraries. One entry per CDR3 protein, called by TCRdb with MiXCR from the multiplex PCR reads. Of roughly 530,000 distinct CDR3 sequences detected, 15% to 20% appear once; the ten largest clones hold 20% to 25%. Germline CDR1 SEHNR, CDR2 FQNEAQ (reference sequence). V gave up 2 bases and J gave up 2 bases, with 16 bases separating them. This CDR3 is built from 16 residues. Time point defined: newly diagnosed GD, antithyroid drugs for less than 3 months. The TCR library used RNA extracted from PBMCs. This clonotype was detected a few times. Its antigen remains unidentified. These data also featured in a second study, about T cells in Graves' hyperthyroidism and ophthalmopathy. That source reports: Primed by the HTBI set, a first-round RT-PCR was run on the TCR CDR3.

The receptor's source is a middle-aged woman with Graves disease. V usage is TRBV7-9 and J usage is TRBJ2-7, with D perhaps matching TRBD2 (6 bases). The sample was peripheral blood mononuclear cells (PBMCs), taken at new diagnosis, from a patient treated with antithyroid drugs. CDR3 nucleotides: TGTGCCAGCAGCTTAATGGAGGCTAGCGTGGCCTACGAGCAGTACTTC. Translating gives CASSLMEASVAYEQYF.